The rows below give T cell receptor beta chains drawn from one sample of a study of T cell changes during pregnancy in multiple sclerosis. Using immunoSEQ multiplex PCR, the repertoire was profiled, and TCRdb retains in-frame clones only, with some absent. The sample yields roughly 70,000 clones, more than 90% seen once. The material was peripheral blood, obtained in the third trimester of pregnancy. Every receptor here comes from a female donor with multiple sclerosis, enrolled in a pregnancy study. CDR3s include the opening cysteine and the closing phenylalanine or tryptophan.

v_gene	j_gene	CDR3aa
TRBV30	TRBJ2-7	CAWSVKTYEQYF
TRBV5-1	TRBJ1-1	CASSLEAAGGPAEAFF
TRBV5-5	TRBJ1-1	CASSLTGKRDTEAFF
TRBV27	TRBJ2-3	CASSFDLETLRGTDTQYF
TRBV11-3	TRBJ2-1	CASSLAPYSGRPADEQFF
TRBV13	TRBJ2-3	CASSGTGVHTQYF
TRBV10-2	TRBJ2-5	CASRGSAGGLLGETQYF
TRBV7-2	TRBJ2-3	CASSSDRKQYF
TRBV27	TRBJ2-1	CASRAGMRSYNEQFF
TRBV28	TRBJ1-5	CASSSTRRSNQPQHF
TRBV5-1	TRBJ1-2	CASSRGGQGMYGYTF
TRBV5-1	TRBJ2-5	CASSREETQYF
TRBV4-1	TRBJ2-5	CASSQGDRGYQETQYF
TRBV7-3	TRBJ2-2	CASSRRTGTNTGELFF
TRBV28	TRBJ1-1	CASRTGRRTEAFF
TRBV28	TRBJ2-1	CASSSRLAQENNEQFF
TRBV19	TRBJ1-1	CASSIKGDRAAEAFF
TRBV5-8	TRBJ2-1	CASGRYNEQFF
TRBV6-6	TRBJ1-2	CASSYDNRANYGYTF
TRBV28	TRBJ1-4	CASSHGQNYEKLFF
TRBV20-1	TRBJ2-5	CSAEREVTQYF
TRBV4-1	TRBJ1-2	CASSQVRLGQGALYTF
TRBV18	TRBJ2-5	CASSPYQGSGETQYF
TRBV10-1	TRBJ2-3	CASSPSTDTQYF
TRBV28	TRBJ1-1	CASSFQGPKEAFF
TRBV27	TRBJ2-3	CASSRTSADTQYF
TRBV5-1	TRBJ2-3	CASSHKLAGGITGITDTQYF
TRBV6-5	TRBJ1-5	CASSPGTHDQPQHF
TRBV7-9	TRBJ2-5	CASSSPLETQYF
TRBV4-1	TRBJ2-7	CASSQVEGRAPYEQYF
TRBV18	TRBJ2-5	CASSPPGGAETQYF
TRBV2	TRBJ2-7	CASRGTGPYEQYF
TRBV30	TRBJ2-3	CACQGNADTQYF
TRBV5-6	TRBJ1-1	CASSFFFQGMTEAFF
TRBV15	TRBJ1-1	CATSRGFPGQGYTEAFF
TRBV10-2	TRBJ2-7	CASGGEQYF
TRBV5-1	TRBJ2-5	CASSLVGGPETQYF
TRBV7-3	TRBJ2-3	CASSRTRDRATQYF
TRBV5-1	TRBJ1-1	CASSTRAGDTEAFF
TRBV7-3	TRBJ2-2	CASSFTSGSYTGELFF